Listed below are T cell receptor beta chains from one sample, sequenced in a study of cytotoxic CD8 clonotypes in ibrutinib-treated CLL. The method was immunoSEQ multiplex PCR; TCRdb's version includes in-frame clones alone and lacks a portion of them. Here the sample spans approximately 300,000 clones, around four fifths being singletons. The sample in question was PBMCs, obtained before ibrutinib treatment. The receptors come from a human donor with chronic lymphocytic leukemia. Each CDR3 is given with its conserved first and last residue.

TRBJ1-3	TRBV4-1	CASSQPRTGSGNTIYF
TRBJ2-7	TRBV30	CAWRELAGVSYEQYF
TRBJ2-7	TRBV28	CASSLPAGYEQYF
TRBJ2-2	TRBV10-3	CAISEQGTIGELFF
TRBJ2-3	TRBV12-5	CASGLVLGLAGGSVTDTQYF
TRBJ2-6	TRBV19	CASSKAFSGANVLTF
TRBJ2-1	TRBV7-9	CASRPGRQGYNEQFF
TRBJ1-1	TRBV7-3	CASSLSGETEAFF
TRBJ1-4	TRBV20-1	CSAKEYEKLFF
TRBJ2-7	TRBV30	CAWSYGGQVSYEQYF
TRBJ2-7	TRBV9	CASSGQGGSYEQYF
TRBJ2-2	TRBV30	CAWKMRRAAGELFF
TRBJ2-3	TRBV30	CAWSVIGGPFNAQYF
TRBJ2-7	TRBV4-2	CASSQGQGVPYEQYF
TRBJ2-7	TRBV5-1	CASSRTESYEQYF
TRBJ1-1	TRBV29-1	CSVRVLDRVEAFF
TRBJ1-4	TRBV5-1	CASRVGRLVNEKLFF
TRBJ2-7	TRBV2	CASSRDRNYEQYF